This T cell receptor (beta chain) was observed in a study of blood T cell repertoires in COVID-19. CDR3 length: 14 residues. Germline values: CDR1 MGHRA, CDR2 YSYEKL. The germline V and J ends were trimmed by 0 bases and 11 bases, with 11 bases remaining between them. This clone was recorded only once. Only in-frame clones appear in the TCRdb table, and some are missing; sequencing was by immunoSEQ multiplex PCR. This sample has 80,000 or so clones; over 75% occur once, and the top ten carry roughly 12%. The chain carries TRBV4-1 and TRBJ1-6; D unclear. The clonotype originates from a man at least 80 years old with acute or convalescent COVID-19. The sequencing sample was made of peripheral blood. This CDR3 reads CASSQEIELPPLHF. The CDR3 coding sequence is TGCGCCAGCAGCCAAGAGATCGAACTTCCACCCCTCCACTTT.